The 32 T cell receptor beta chains below come from one sample, sequenced in a study of control samples from healthy donors and cancer patients. The method was immunoSEQ multiplex PCR; TCRdb's version includes in-frame clones alone and lacks a portion of them. The table records tens of thousands of clones, less than 90% of them present only once. Sequenced sample: blood. All receptors come from a woman aged 60-70 years in good health.

The CDR3 DNA is TGCAGCGTTGACCCTGGCAGGGCCAGCGGCTACAATGAGCAGTTCTTC. Translating it yields CSVDPGRASGYNEQFF. The genes are TRBV29-1 and TRBJ2-1; tentatively, D is TRBD1 or TRBD2 (5 bases each). This CDR3 region has 16 residues. The V end was cut by 3 bases, the J end by 3 bases, with 18 bases between. Germline V gene sequence: CDR1 SQVTM, CDR2 ANQGSEA.

A word on this clone: Sequence at one end of the junction differs from germline and may be a read error. This chain uses TRBV7-7 with TRBJ1-1; D remains ambiguous. The CDR3 has 16 residues. The germline V gene has CDR1 SSHAT and CDR2 FNYEAQ (reference sequence). The chain's CDR3 is CASSVIPDRVNSEAFF. The CDR3 bases are TGTGCCAGCAGCGTAATCCCGGACCGTGTGAACTCTGAAGCTTTCTTT.

The chain uses TRBV12-2 and TRBJ1-3; the D call in the table, TRBD1, was not verified against the DNA. TRBV12-2 is a pseudogene segment. CDR3 size: 15 residues. CDR3 nucleotide sequence: TGTGCAAGTCGGTCCCAGGGGAACTCTGGAAACACCATATATTTT. This gives the protein CASRSQGNSGNTIYF.

This CDR3 reads CARSLSQAANQPQHF. CDR3 nucleotide sequence: TGTGCCAGAAGCCTCAGCCAGGCAGCAAATCAGCCCCAGCATTTT. The V call is TRBV5-3, the J call TRBJ1-5; D not resolved. TRBV5-3 has ORF status, its function being uncertain. Between the trimmed V and J ends, which lost 4 bases and 4 bases, there was a span of 15 bases. The length of the CDR3 is 15 residues.

This clone was counted a single time. V and J are TRBV24-1 and TRBJ2-3, with D possibly TRBD1 on 5 matching bases. V was shortened by 2 bases and J by 3 bases, with 14 bases between the two germline ends. This CDR3 contains 16 residues. Looked up from germline, CDR1 is KGHDR and CDR2 is SFDVKD. The CDR3 reads CATSDSQARGTDTQYF. In DNA form, the CDR3 reads TGTGCCACCAGTGATTCACAGGCGCGTGGGACAGATACGCAGTATTTT.

The rearrangement uses TRBV12-3 or TRBV12-4 and TRBJ1-1; possibly TRBD1 for D (6 bases). Trimming left V 5 bases short and J 3 bases short, with 10 bases between. The CDR3 sequence is 13 residues long. Written as DNA, the CDR3 is TGTGCCAGCAGTACACAGGGCCACACTGAAGCTTTCTTT. Its translation: CASSTQGHTEAFF.

The chain uses TRBV6-5 and TRBJ2-3; TRBD1 aligns across 10 bases. The V gene end was trimmed by 0 bases and the J gene end by 4 bases; junction bases not matched to a gene: 4. The germline V gene has CDR1 MNHEY and CDR2 SVGAGI. This CDR3 spans 16 amino acids. CDR3 in DNA: TGTGCCAGCAGTTACTCGGAAGGGACAGGGGCAGATACGCAGTATTTT. Its protein is CASSYSEGTGADTQYF.

The rearrangement joins TRBV3-1 (or the pseudogene TRBV3-2) to TRBJ2-3, with 11 bases fitting TRBD2. Germline assignment: CDR1 LGHDT and CDR2 YNNKEL (reference sequence). This CDR3 comprises 17 residues. Trimming took 2 bases from V and 2 from J; bases not matched to a gene: 6. This CDR3 reads CASSQRTSGRYTDTQYF. CDR3 in DNA: TGTGCCAGCAGCCAAAGGACTAGCGGGCGCTACACAGATACGCAGTATTTT.

The rearrangement joins TRBV4-1 to TRBJ2-3, with D possibly TRBD1 on 6 matching bases. Germline CDR1 MGHRA, CDR2 YSYEKL. The CDR3 contains 16 residues. V was pared by 0 bases and J by 10 bases, with 20 bases between. CDR3 sequence: CASSQDRQASRQAQYF. The CDR3 region has the DNA TGCGCCAGCAGCCAAGATAGACAGGCCTCTAGACAAGCGCAGTATTTT.

The J gene is TRBJ1-1, the V gene TRBV14; D ambiguous. The CDR3 runs 13 residues. Trimming pared 4 bases from V and 1 base from J, leaving 7 bases between. Germline lookup yields CDR1 SGHDN and CDR2 FVKESK. The CDR3: CASSRSGNTEAFF. CDR3 sequence (DNA): TGTGCCAGCAGCCGTTCTGGGAACACTGAAGCTTTCTTT.

This clone showed up just a few times. The J gene is TRBJ1-5, the V gene TRBV7-5; TRBD1, the D gene given by the table, was not confirmed from the DNA. TRBV7-5 is assigned pseudogene status. The CDR3 has 16 amino acids. For the CDR3, the DNA is TGTGCCAGAAGCTTACCGGACAGGGGGCCTAATCAGCCCCAGCATTTT. Translated: CARSLPDRGPNQPQHF.

V usage is TRBV7-2 and J usage is TRBJ2-1, with D perhaps TRBD2 (6 bases). This CDR3 is built from 13 residues. The ends were cut back, 7 bases at V and 6 bases at J, with 13 bases in the middle. Germline assignment: CDR1 SGHTA and CDR2 FQGNSA. The CDR3, as DNA: TGTGCCAGCACCTCGACTAGAGTCAATGAGCAGTTCTTC. Translating it yields CASTSTRVNEQFF. Full variable domain (rest looked up from reference TRBV7-2 and TRBJ2-1): GAGVSQSPSNKVTEKGKDVELRCDPISGHTALYWYRQSLGQGLEFLIYFQGNSAPDKSGLPSDRFSAERTGGSVSTLTIQRTQQEDSAVYLCASTSTRVNEQFFGPGTRLTVL.

The V call is TRBV18, the J call TRBJ1-1; 9 nucleotides line up with TRBD1. CDR3 size: 14 residues. After removal of 3 bases from V and 4 bases from J, the junction contained 3 bases not matched to a gene. The V gene's germline CDR1 is KGHSH and CDR2 LQKENI. The CDR3 DNA is TGTGCCAGCTCACCGGAGACAGGGGGCACTGAAGCTTTCTTT. This gives the protein CASSPETGGTEAFF.

On this clone: Other DNA sequences from this sample encode an identical CDR3 as well. The chain couples TRBV2 to TRBJ2-7; D gene uncertain. The germline CDR1 and CDR2 sequences are SNHLY and FYNNEI. The CDR3 is 16 amino acids. Trimming stripped 4 bases from V and 0 bases from J, with 16 bases between. As DNA, the CDR3 is TGTGCCAGCAGTGGGCGCTCGGCGATGAGCTCCTACGAGCAGTACTTC. It translates to CASSGRSAMSSYEQYF.

This chain joins TRBV5-1 and TRBJ1-2; tentatively, D is TRBD1 (5 bases). V was trimmed by 4 bases and J by 5 bases, leaving 36 bases between them. The CDR3 has 21 amino acids. The germline CDR1 and CDR2 sequences are SGHRS and YFSETQ. For the CDR3, the DNA is TGCGCCAGCAGCATTGTCCTGGGGGTTTCGGGGACCCAATCAAGTACATATGGCTACACCTTC. As protein: CASSIVLGVSGTQSSTYGYTF.

The chain couples TRBV5-4 to TRBJ1-1; a weak D match, TRBD1 (5 bases). Per the germline V gene, CDR1 is SGHNT and CDR2 is YYREEE (reference sequence). The V and J ends lost 7 bases and 0 bases respectively, with 10 bases between them. The CDR3 covers 13 residues. CDR3 loop: CASGGGLNTEAFF. Here the CDR3 DNA reads TGTGCCAGCGGCGGGGGGTTGAACACTGAAGCTTTCTTT.

The chain is built from TRBV7-8 and TRBJ1-1; D gene unclear. There are 16 residues in the CDR3. Germline loops: CDR1 SGHVS, CDR2 FQNEAQ. Trimming pared 1 base from V and 0 bases from J, leaving 12 bases between. The CDR3 DNA reads TGTGCCAGCAGCTTAGGGTCAGGCCTTTTGAACACTGAAGCTTTCTTT. This encodes CASSLGSGLLNTEAFF.

The genes are TRBV2 and TRBJ2-5; no definite D call. Germline V lookup: CDR1 SNHLY, CDR2 FYNNEI. CDR3 length: 14 residues. The ends were cut back, 5 bases at V and 3 bases at J, with 13 bases in the middle. The CDR3 loop reads CASSPYAAKETQYF. For the CDR3, the DNA is TGTGCCAGCAGTCCCTATGCGGCCAAAGAGACCCAGTACTTC.

The CDR3 nucleotides read TGTGCCAGTAATACTAGGGGGGCCAACGTCCTGACTTTC. Residues: CASNTRGANVLTF. V gene TRBV19 combines with J gene TRBJ2-6, with D perhaps matching TRBD2 (5 bases). The CDR3 covers 13 residues. V was shortened by 7 bases and J by 4 bases, with 8 bases between the two germline ends. The germline V gene has CDR1 LNHDA and CDR2 SQIVND (reference sequence).

As for this clone: A read error may produce the germline difference seen at one junction end. This chain joins TRBV11-3 and TRBJ2-7; D unclear. The germline V gene encodes CDR1 SGHNT and CDR2 YENEEA. CDR3 length: 14 residues. The CDR3 DNA reads as TGTGCCAGCAGCCTAGAGGCAGATTCCTACGAGCAGTACTTC. Amino acids: CASSLEADSYEQYF.

This clone was observed once. The chain has TRBV5-1 and TRBJ2-7, with 10 bases identical to TRBD1. There are 14 residues in the CDR3. Trimming at V came to 4 bases and at J to 6 bases, leaving 7 bases not matched to a gene. Germline CDR1 is SGHRS and CDR2 is YFSETQ. The CDR3 is CASSDTGTGVEQYF. CDR3 nucleotides: TGCGCCAGCAGCGACACCGGGACAGGGGTCGAGCAGTACTTC.

The chain couples TRBV7-2 to TRBJ2-5; D might be TRBD1 (5 bases). Between the trimmed V and J ends, which lost 1 base and 3 bases, there was a span of 6 bases. The length of the CDR3 is 13 residues. Per germline, CDR1 SGHTA and CDR2 FQGNSA. The CDR3 sequence is CASSLGQKETQYF. For the CDR3, the DNA is TGTGCCAGCAGCTTAGGACAGAAAGAGACCCAGTACTTC.

The chain is built from TRBV7-9 and TRBJ2-2; D may be TRBD1 (6 bases). CDR3 length: 17 residues. The germline V gene encodes CDR1 SEHNR and CDR2 FQNEAQ (reference sequence). V was clipped by 1 base and J by 3 bases, with 15 bases between them. The CDR3 DNA reads as TGTGCCAGCAGCTTAGTTGGCAGGGGAGTTTACACCGGGGAGCTGTTTTTT. Amino acids: CASSLVGRGVYTGELFF. Based on the CDR3 plus reference TRBV7-9 and TRBJ2-2, the full variable domain is DTGVSQNPRHKITKRGQNVTFRCDPISEHNRLYWYRQTLGQGPEFLTYFQNEAQLEKSRLLSDRFSAERPKGSFSTLEIQRTEQGDSAMYLCASSLVGRGVYTGELFFGEGSRLTVL.

The rearrangement links TRBV19 to TRBJ2-7; TRBD2 might be the D (6 bases). The ends were cut back, 2 bases at V and 1 base at J, with 12 bases in the middle. CDR1 and CDR2 from the germline V gene are LNHDA and SQIVND (reference sequence). The CDR3 has 15 amino acids. In nucleotides, the CDR3 is TGTGCCAGTAGTATATCCTTCGGGACTTCCTACGAGCAGTACTTC. Encoded protein: CASSISFGTSYEQYF.

The V call is TRBV5-4, the J call TRBJ2-7; D gene uncertain. The CDR3 spans 16 residues. Germline CDR1 is SGHNT and CDR2 is YYREEE (reference sequence). Trimming cost V 0 bases and J 1 base, with 14 bases left between them. The CDR3 DNA reads TGTGCCAGCAGCTTGGAGGTGGGTTTGGAGTCCTACGAGCAGTACTTC. It yields the protein CASSLEVGLESYEQYF.

The V and J genes are TRBV7-9 and TRBJ2-7, with 11 bases that match TRBD1. From germline, CDR1 is SEHNR and CDR2 FQNEAQ (reference sequence). The CDR3 is made up of 15 amino acids. Trimming at V came to 6 bases and at J to 5 bases, leaving 9 bases not matched to a gene. CDR3 sequence (DNA): TGTGCCAGCAGTCATCACCGGGACAGGGGGAACGAGCAGTACTTC. As protein: CASSHHRDRGNEQYF.

The chain recombines TRBV4-3 with TRBJ1-4; D remains unclear. CDR3 length: 15 residues. Trimming took off 1 base at V and 10 bases at J, with 16 bases between the two ends. CDR1 is LGHNA and CDR2 is YSLEER in the germline V gene. The CDR3 loop is CASSQGSGVSAKLFF. In DNA form, the CDR3 reads TGCGCCAGCAGCCAAGGGTCCGGCGTTTCAGCAAAACTGTTTTTT.

The rearrangement links TRBV5-4 to TRBJ1-6; D gene unclear. Germline-derived CDR1 and CDR2 are SGHNT and YYREEE (reference sequence). The CDR3 covers 19 residues. V was cut by 0 bases and J by 0 bases, with 16 bases left in between. CDR3 region: CASSLVGSVYDSYNSPLHF. Written as DNA, the CDR3 is TGTGCCAGCAGCTTGGTGGGTTCGGTTTACGACTCCTATAATTCACCCCTCCACTTT.

J is TRBJ1-1 and V is TRBV6-5; D is perhaps TRBD1 (6 bases). This CDR3 is built from 14 residues. V dropped 2 bases and J dropped 5 bases, with 12 bases sitting between them. Germline lookup yields CDR1 MNHEY and CDR2 SVGAGI. CDR3 nucleotide sequence: TGTGCCAGCAGTTACAGATCAACAGGGACTGAAGCTTTCTTT. This gives the protein CASSYRSTGTEAFF.

The CDR3 bases are TGTGCCAGCAGCCAAGGGCGTGGTGTCCTGAACACCGGGGAGCTGTTTTTT. As protein: CASSQGRGVLNTGELFF. V and J are TRBV3-1 (or the pseudogene TRBV3-2) and TRBJ2-2; no definite D call. The CDR3 runs 17 residues. Trimming cost V 1 base and J 1 base, with 13 bases left between them. The germline CDR1 and CDR2 sequences are LGHDT and YNNKEL (reference sequence).

V usage is TRBV12-3 or TRBV12-4 and J usage is TRBJ2-3; a weak D match, TRBD1 (6 bases). Trimming took 3 bases from V and 9 from J, leaving 13 bases between them. The CDR3 length is 13 residues. CDR3 bases: TGTGCCAGCAGTTTGGACAGCCCCCGGACGCAGTATTTT. Its translation: CASSLDSPRTQYF.

This sequence joins TRBV28 and TRBJ2-2; D tentatively fits TRBD1 or TRBD2 (5 bases each). Trimming shortened V by 3 bases and J by 8 bases, and 16 bases separated the two germline ends. Germline assignment: CDR1 MDHEN and CDR2 SYDVKM. The CDR3 sequence is 15 residues long. The chain's CDR3 is CASSFPGTRTGELFF. The DNA of the CDR3 is TGTGCCAGCAGTTTCCCCGGGACCCGAACGGGGGAGCTGTTTTTT. Variable domain in full (rest from reference TRBV28 and TRBJ2-2): DVKVTQSSRYLVKRTGEKVFLECVQDMDHENMFWYRQDPGLGLRLIYFSYDVKMKEKGDIPEGYSVSREKKERFSLILESASTNQTSMYLCASSFPGTRTGELFFGEGSRLTVL.